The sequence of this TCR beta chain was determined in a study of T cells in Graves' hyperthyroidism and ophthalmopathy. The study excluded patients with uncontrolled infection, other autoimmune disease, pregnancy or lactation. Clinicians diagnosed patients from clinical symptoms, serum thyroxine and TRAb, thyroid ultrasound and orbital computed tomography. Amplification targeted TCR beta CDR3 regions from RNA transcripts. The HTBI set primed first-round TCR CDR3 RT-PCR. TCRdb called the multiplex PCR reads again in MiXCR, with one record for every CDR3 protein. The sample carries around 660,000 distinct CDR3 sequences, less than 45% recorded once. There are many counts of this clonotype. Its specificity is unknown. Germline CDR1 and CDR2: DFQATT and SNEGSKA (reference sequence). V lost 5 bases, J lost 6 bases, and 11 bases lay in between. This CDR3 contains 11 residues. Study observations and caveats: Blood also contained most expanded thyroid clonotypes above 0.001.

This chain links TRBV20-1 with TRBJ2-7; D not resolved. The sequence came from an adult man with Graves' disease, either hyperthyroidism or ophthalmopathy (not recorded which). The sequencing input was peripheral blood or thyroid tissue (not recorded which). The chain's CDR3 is CSAVLGSEQYF. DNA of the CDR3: TGCAGTGCTGTTCTGGGGTCCGAGCAGTACTTC.